A single sample is the source of the 5 T cell receptor beta chains below, sequenced in a study of T-cell memory formation after mild COVID-19. TCRdb independently ran MiXCR on the 5' RACE reads; one entry per CDR3 protein. The sample carries under 450,000 distinct CDR3 sequences, around 14% recorded once. Input material: PBMCs or a T cell subset sorted from them (not recorded which). The receptors were gathered from a man younger than 35 who had mild COVID-19 (a few samples of this study predate the infection). Cell type and time point are not known.

The sample holds many counts of this clonotype. This chain connects TRBV20-1 to TRBJ2-7, with TRBD1 as a possible D gene (7 bases). Germline assignment: CDR1 DFQATT and CDR2 SNEGSKA (reference sequence). The CDR3 runs to 14 residues. Trimming removed 6 bases from V and 6 bases from J, with 21 bases in between. The CDR3 DNA sequence: TGCAGTGCCGGAACCCAGGGGGGAATCGCCGAGCAGTACTTC. It encodes CSAGTQGGIAEQYF.

This clonotype was observed at least ten times. This chain uses TRBV7-9 with TRBJ2-1; D call uncertain. V lost 4 bases, J lost 3 bases, and 10 bases lay in between. The CDR3 loop spans 14 amino acids. Germline V gene data show CDR1 as SEHNR and CDR2 as FQNEAQ (reference sequence). The CDR3 reads CASSSNWGYNEQFF. The CDR3 nucleotides read TGTGCCAGCAGCTCTAATTGGGGCTACAATGAGCAGTTCTTC.

This clonotype has just a few counts. The rearrangement uses TRBV4-3 and TRBJ2-4; D is perhaps TRBD1 (5 bases). The ends were cut back, 4 bases at V and 6 bases at J, with 13 bases in the middle. CDR3 length equals 14 residues. Germline-derived CDR1 and CDR2 are LGHNA and YSLEER. The chain's CDR3 is CASSRRRQGNIQYF. The CDR3 bases are TGCGCCAGCAGCCGTCGTCGGCAGGGAAACATTCAGTACTTC.

This chain uses TRBV27 with TRBJ1-2, with D perhaps TRBD1 (5 bases). The germline V and J ends were trimmed by 6 bases and 8 bases, with 13 bases remaining between them. The CDR3 consists of 12 residues. The V gene's germline CDR1 is MNHEY and CDR2 SMNVEV (reference sequence). CDR3 protein: CASRGLGEGYTF. In DNA form, the CDR3 reads TGTGCCAGCAGGGGATTGGGGGAAGGCTACACCTTC.

This clonotype was counted a few times. The V call is TRBV6-2 or TRBV6-3, the J call TRBJ1-2; D is perhaps TRBD1 (5 bases). The germline V gene encodes CDR1 MNHEY and CDR2 SVGEGT. The CDR3 is 14 amino acids. V gave up 0 bases and J gave up 8 bases, with 13 bases separating them. CDR3 bases: TGTGCCAGCAGTTACTCGATAACGCAGGGCGGCTACACCTTC. This gives the protein CASSYSITQGGYTF.